This record looks at one T cell receptor beta chain sequence and its context. Its specificity is unknown. The data were taken from a study of T cells in Graves' hyperthyroidism and ophthalmopathy. The ends lost 3 bases at V and 4 bases at J; junction bases unmatched: 5. Looked up from germline, CDR1 is KGHSH and CDR2 is LQKENI. This CDR3 has 15 amino acids. Template material for amplifying TCR beta CDR3 regions consisted of RNA transcripts. The TCR CDR3 first-round RT-PCR relied on the HTBI primer set. TCRdb used MiXCR to reprocess the multiplex PCR reads, holding one entry per CDR3 protein. The sample comprises some 300,000 distinct CDR3 sequences, roughly 13% of which are singletons, and 7% to 9% rests with the top ten. Investigators excluded patients with uncontrolled infection, other autoimmune disease, pregnancy or lactation. Clinical symptoms, serum thyroxine and TRAb, thyroid ultrasound and orbital computed tomography were used for the diagnoses.

Study-level results: Ophthalmopathy, as predicted by the model, came a median roughly 6.3 months after the prediction. Blood also held most thyroid clonotypes expanded beyond 0.001.

The source material was blood. The receptor comes from a woman in her 40s with Graves' hyperthyroidism. The gene calls are TRBV18 and TRBJ1-4; TRBD1 matches 7 bases. CDR3 DNA: TGTGCCAGCTCACCCTTCGGGACAGATAATGAAAAACTGTTTTTT. It encodes CASSPFGTDNEKLFF. The full variable domain, its missing parts supplied by reference TRBV18 and TRBJ1-4, is NAGVMQNPRHLVRRRGQEARLRCSPMKGHSHVYWYRQLPEEGLKFMVYLQKENIIDESGMPKERFSAEFPKEGPSILRIQQVVRGDSAAYFCASSPFGTDNEKLFFGSGTQLSVL.